The present T cell receptor (beta chain) was sequenced within a study of molecular identifiers for immune sequencing clone quantification. Study as a whole: Replicate runs used RNA from around 18,000 or 91,000 naive CD8 cells, which was split five ways into aliquots, and four of those aliquots were then sequenced.

This clonotype was observed a few times. The target antigen is unknown. TCRdb used MiXCR to reprocess the PCR reads, holding one entry per CDR3 protein. The profile shows about 630,000 distinct CDR3 sequences, about 25% of them singletons. In the sort, naive CD8 T cells were defined as CD8+CD4-CCR7+CD45RA+. Broader study findings: Clones above 20 RNA copies held over 98% of effector molecules, under 1% in naive cells.

Source material: naive CD8+ T cells from blood, with Jurkat cell RNA spiked in. Subset here: FACS-sorted CD8+CD4-CCR7+CD45RA+ naive T cells. The TCR comes from a human donor in good health. Some libraries in this study had Jurkat cell RNA spiked in.

CDR3: CASSTPKNQPQHF. DNA of the CDR3: TGTGCCAGCAGTACCCCTAAGAATCAGCCCCAGCATTTT. V is TRBV6-2 or TRBV6-3 and J is TRBJ1-5; D not resolved. The CDR3 spans 13 residues. V dropped 5 bases and J dropped 4 bases, with 9 bases sitting between them. Germline V gene sequence: CDR1 MNHEY, CDR2 SVGEGT.